This entry lists 3 T cell receptor beta chains sequenced from one sample in a study of technical replicates of blood from several donors. Generated by immunoSEQ multiplex PCR, the TCRdb table keeps only in-frame clones and is missing some. The sample lists about 80,000 clones, about 86% occurring once. The specimen sequenced was PBMCs. These receptors all stem from a human donor in good health. Some clones in this sample may be carry-over from other donors' samples.

This clone showed up just a few times. This chain connects TRBV6-4 to TRBJ2-1, with 12 positions matching TRBD2. V lost 3 bases and J lost 8; bases outside the gene matches: 8. The CDR3 sequence is 16 residues long. Looked up from germline, CDR1 is MRHNA and CDR2 is SNTAGT. Here the CDR3 DNA reads TGTGCCAGCAGTGAGGCTAGCGGGAGGGGCGAGGATGAGCAGTTCTTC. This codes for CASSEASGRGEDEQFF.

This sequence joins TRBV2 and TRBJ2-5, with TRBD2 identical over 11 bases. J gave up 4 bases and V 0 bases, and 19 bases lay outside the gene matches. Germline CDR1 and CDR2: SNHLY and FYNNEI. The CDR3 totals 21 residues. The CDR3 spells CASSEAERLAGGLFGGETQYF. In DNA form, the CDR3 reads TGTGCCAGCAGTGAAGCCGAGAGATTAGCGGGGGGGCTGTTTGGTGGAGAGACCCAGTACTTC.

V is TRBV7-8 and J is TRBJ2-2, with unresolved D. This CDR3 spans 13 amino acids. CDR1 SGHVS and CDR2 FQNEAQ come from the germline V gene. Trimming left V 3 bases short and J 4 bases short, with 6 bases between. The CDR3 protein is CASSFRFTGELFF. As DNA, the CDR3 is TGTGCCAGCAGCTTCCGGTTCACCGGGGAGCTGTTTTTT.